The 31 T cell receptor beta chains given below trace back to one sample, sequenced in a study of blood T cell repertoires in COVID-19. TCRdb's copy holds only in-frame clones and misses some; the assay was immunoSEQ multiplex PCR. The profile shows approximately 130,000 clones, 85% to 90% of them singletons. Input material: peripheral blood. The source of these receptors is a man aged 70-80 years with active or convalescent COVID-19.

CDR3 nucleotide sequence: TGTGCCAGCAGTTTCCTCCAGGGAGGGAATGAGCAGTTCTTC. Its translation is CASSFLQGGNEQFF. V usage is TRBV28 and J usage is TRBJ2-1; TRBD2 aligns across 7 bases. Per the germline V gene, CDR1 is MDHEN and CDR2 is SYDVKM. With V trimmed by 3 bases and J by 7 bases, 6 bases remained unmatched. This CDR3 spans 14 amino acids.

This chain links TRBV19 with TRBJ1-2, with 7 bases matching TRBD1. This CDR3 region has 15 residues. The trim removed 5 bases at V and 0 bases at J, leaving 6 bases unmatched. The V gene's germline CDR1 is LNHDA and CDR2 SQIVND (reference sequence). The CDR3 loop reads CASSLKQGTNYGYTF. DNA for the CDR3: TGTGCCAGTAGTCTGAAACAGGGGACTAACTATGGCTACACCTTC.

This clone was observed once. J is TRBJ1-1 and V is TRBV9, with 8 bases that match TRBD1. V was pared by 1 base and J by 1 base, with 3 bases of the junction left unmatched. Germline values: CDR1 SGDLS, CDR2 YYNGEE. There are 15 residues in the CDR3. The CDR3 is CASSVIQGENTEAFF. As DNA, the CDR3 is TGTGCCAGCAGCGTAATACAGGGGGAGAACACTGAAGCTTTCTTT.

This chain uses TRBV11-2 with TRBJ2-6, with a possible D match to TRBD1 (6 bases). V lost 5 bases and J 3 bases, leaving 11 bases between the germline ends. The germline CDR1 and CDR2 sequences are SGHAT and FQNNGV. The CDR3 length is 15 residues. This CDR3 is CASSQGSGGANVLTF. CDR3 coding DNA: TGTGCCAGCAGCCAGGGGTCGGGTGGGGCCAACGTCCTGACTTTC.

This chain connects TRBV28 to TRBJ1-4, with unresolved D. V lost 5 bases and J 0 bases, leaving 13 bases between the germline ends. This CDR3 is built from 16 residues. The germline CDR1 and CDR2 sequences are MDHEN and SYDVKM. CDR3 sequence (DNA): TGTGCCAGCAGTCTATCGACACGTGCAACTAATGAAAAACTGTTTTTT. This translates into CASSLSTRATNEKLFF.

The gene calls are TRBV5-1 and TRBJ2-1, with TRBD2 matching over 11 bases. The CDR3 has 15 residues. Germline V gene data show CDR1 as SGHRS and CDR2 as YFSETQ. Trimming took 0 bases from V and 10 from J; bases not matched to a gene: 6. The CDR3 nucleotides are TGCGCCAGCAGCTTGGGGACTAGCGGGCAAGAGGAGCAGTTCTTC. This sequence encodes CASSLGTSGQEEQFF. The variable domain in full, with the rest retrieved from reference TRBV5-1 and TRBJ2-1, is KAGVTQTPRYLIKTRGQQVTLSCSPISGHRSVSWYQQTPGQGLQFLFEYFSETQRNKGNFPGRFSGRQFSNSRSEMNVSTLELGDSALYLCASSLGTSGQEEQFFGPGTRLTVL.

The genes are TRBV28 and TRBJ1-3; tentatively, D is TRBD1 (6 bases). The CDR3 sequence is 14 residues long. Trimming shortened V by 7 bases and J by 4 bases, and 14 bases separated the two germline ends. Germline assignment: CDR1 MDHEN and CDR2 SYDVKM. CDR3 residues: CASMGAFKGNTIYF. CDR3 nucleotide sequence: TGTGCCAGCATGGGGGCTTTCAAGGGAAACACCATATATTTT. The whole variable domain, filled in from reference TRBV28 and TRBJ1-3, reads DVKVTQSSRYLVKRTGEKVFLECVQDMDHENMFWYRQDPGLGLRLIYFSYDVKMKEKGDIPEGYSVSREKKERFSLILESASTNQTSMYLCASMGAFKGNTIYFGEGSWLTVV.

The chain has TRBV7-2 and TRBJ1-4; D not resolved. This CDR3 contains 15 residues. The V gene lost 6 bases and the J gene lost 1 base, with 12 bases spanning the gap. Germline CDR1 SGHTA, CDR2 FQGNSA. In DNA form, the CDR3 reads TGTGCCAGCAGACTTACCGAGCTAACTAATGAAAAACTGTTTTTT. It codes for CASRLTELTNEKLFF. Complete variable domain (other parts from reference TRBV7-2 and TRBJ1-4): GAGVSQSPSNKVTEKGKDVELRCDPISGHTALYWYRQSLGQGLEFLIYFQGNSAPDKSGLPSDRFSAERTGGSVSTLTIQRTQQEDSAVYLCASRLTELTNEKLFFGSGTQLSVL.

V and J are TRBV5-6 and TRBJ1-2, with 7 positions matching TRBD1. CDR3 size: 14 residues. Germline V lookup: CDR1 SGHDT, CDR2 YYEEEE. V dropped 7 bases and J dropped 3; count of bases not matched to a gene: 9. The CDR3 DNA follows: TGTGCCAGCGTCCTACAGGGGATCGACTATGGCTACACCTTC. It specifies CASVLQGIDYGYTF.

The V and J genes are TRBV11-3 and TRBJ2-7; D perhaps matches TRBD2 (5 bases). The V end was cut by 1 base, the J end by 0 bases, with 13 bases between. This CDR3 spans 16 amino acids. Germline CDR1 is SGHNT and CDR2 is YENEEA. The CDR3 DNA reads TGTGCCAGCAGCTTAGCAGCCAGCGGCAGCTCCTACGAGCAGTACTTC. Its protein product is CASSLAASGSSYEQYF.

Only a few counts were recorded for this clone. This chain uses TRBV4-1 with TRBJ2-2, with a possible D match to TRBD2 (6 bases). This CDR3 has 18 amino acids. The V end was cut by 4 bases, the J end by 0 bases, with 18 bases between. Germline-derived CDR1 and CDR2 are MGHRA and YSYEKL. The CDR3 DNA sequence: TGCGCCAGCAGCCCCTCACATATCGGGGGACCGAACACCGGGGAGCTGTTTTTT. Its translation: CASSPSHIGGPNTGELFF.

This chain links TRBV19 with TRBJ1-1; D is unresolved. The germline V and J ends were trimmed by 5 bases and 5 bases, with 18 bases remaining between them. Germline CDR1 is LNHDA and CDR2 is SQIVND (reference sequence). The CDR3 is 15 residues long. CDR3 loop: CASSAGSGVSTEAFF. CDR3 DNA: TGTGCCAGTAGTGCCGGGAGTGGGGTCAGTACTGAAGCTTTCTTT.

The chain links TRBV19 to TRBJ1-2; tentatively, D is TRBD1 (5 bases). Germline V lookup: CDR1 LNHDA, CDR2 SQIVND (reference sequence). V was trimmed by 4 bases and J by 4 bases, leaving 13 bases between them. The CDR3 has 14 amino acids. As DNA, the CDR3 is TGTGCCAGTAGTACCGGGCGGGGGTCCTATGGCTACACCTTC. Translation: CASSTGRGSYGYTF. The complete variable domain, with remaining parts taken from reference TRBV19 and TRBJ1-2, reads DGGITQSPKYLFRKEGQNVTLSCEQNLNHDAMYWYRQDPGQGLRLIYYSQIVNDFQKGDIAEGYSVSREKKESFPLTVTSAQKNPTAFYLCASSTGRGSYGYTFGSGTRLTVV.

V and J are TRBV28 and TRBJ1-6, with D tentatively TRBD1 (5 bases). There are 15 residues in the CDR3. Germline V gene sequence: CDR1 MDHEN, CDR2 SYDVKM. Trimming left V 7 bases short and J 7 bases short, with 17 bases between. Here the CDR3 reads CASIGPGLGNSPLHF. CDR3 coding DNA: TGTGCCAGCATCGGCCCAGGGTTAGGAAATTCACCCCTCCACTTT.

This sequence joins TRBV28 and TRBJ1-2; 8 bases fit TRBD1. The CDR3 consists of 14 residues. The germline gives CDR1 MDHEN, CDR2 SYDVKM. Germline trimming cut 5 bases from V and 6 bases from J; bases unmatched to any gene: 8. This chain's CDR3 is CASSPRTGRNGYTF. The CDR3, as DNA: TGTGCCAGCAGTCCCAGGACAGGGAGGAATGGCTACACCTTC.

The rearrangement joins TRBV5-1 to TRBJ1-3; tentatively, D is TRBD1 (5 bases). Trimming cost V 0 bases and J 3 bases, with 13 bases left between them. The CDR3 has 16 residues. The germline gives CDR1 SGHRS, CDR2 YFSETQ. The CDR3 coding sequence is TGCGCCAGCAGCTTGGGCCCCCAGGGTGTTGGAAACACCATATATTTT. It translates to CASSLGPQGVGNTIYF.

This chain links TRBV27 with TRBJ2-3; 13 nucleotides agree with TRBD2. The CDR3 consists of 17 residues. Germline CDR1 and CDR2: MNHEY and SMNVEV (reference sequence). The trim removed 2 bases at V and 3 bases at J, leaving 5 bases unmatched. DNA for the CDR3: TGTGCCAGCAGTTTAGGGACTAGCGGGGCGGGGACAGATACGCAGTATTTT. Protein: CASSLGTSGAGTDTQYF.

The genes are TRBV5-6 and TRBJ2-3; 8 bases map to TRBD1. CDR1 is SGHDT, CDR2 YYEEEE, per germline. V lost 4 bases and J lost 6; bases outside the gene matches: 4. This CDR3 contains 13 residues. The CDR3 DNA reads TGTGCCAGCAGCCCCGACAGGGGTGATACGCAGTATTTT. Protein product: CASSPDRGDTQYF.

The gene calls are TRBV7-2 and TRBJ1-4, with TRBD1 as a possible D gene (6 bases). The CDR3 length is 15 residues. The ends were cut back, 5 bases at V and 6 bases at J, with 16 bases in the middle. Germline values: CDR1 SGHTA, CDR2 FQGNSA. As DNA, the CDR3 is TGTGCCAGCAGCCCACAGAACAGGGCCGATGAAAAACTGTTTTTT. Amino acid sequence: CASSPQNRADEKLFF.

CDR3 sequence: CASSAGQNTGELFF. CDR3 DNA: TGCGCCAGCAGTGCTGGACAAAACACCGGGGAGCTGTTTTTT. The rearrangement links TRBV10-2 to TRBJ2-2, with D perhaps TRBD1 (5 bases). Trimming stripped 4 bases from V and 2 bases from J, with 8 bases between. Germline-derived CDR1 and CDR2 are WSHSY and SAAADI. The CDR3 consists of 14 residues.

This chain links TRBV27 with TRBJ2-1, with TRBD2 identical over 11 bases. The CDR3 spans 14 residues. Germline V CDR1 and CDR2: MNHEY, SMNVEV (reference sequence). V gave up 4 bases and J gave up 6 bases; unmatched junction bases: 2. In DNA form, the CDR3 reads TGTGCCAGCAGTTCAGGGACTAGCGGCAATGAGCAGTTCTTC. Its translation: CASSSGTSGNEQFF.

This clone has only a few counts. The chain has TRBV5-6 and TRBJ2-2; 9 nucleotides line up with TRBD1. This CDR3 spans 17 amino acids. The germline gives CDR1 SGHDT, CDR2 YYEEEE. The trim removed 5 bases at V and 1 base at J, leaving 9 bases unmatched. CDR3 residues: CASRRPPGQGNTGELFF. CDR3 sequence (DNA): TGTGCCAGCAGACGCCCACCGGGACAGGGGAACACCGGGGAGCTGTTTTTT. The full variable domain, rest sourced from reference TRBV5-6 and TRBJ2-2, is DAGVTQSPTHLIKTRGQQVTLRCSPKSGHDTVSWYQQALGQGPQFIFQYYEEEERQRGNFPDRFSGHQFPNYSSELNVNALLLGDSALYLCASRRPPGQGNTGELFFGEGSRLTVL.

V gene TRBV9 combines with J gene TRBJ1-2; D is perhaps TRBD1 (6 bases). Germline CDR1 SGDLS, CDR2 YYNGEE. V was pared by 3 bases and J by 3 bases, with 18 bases between. The CDR3 consists of 16 residues. Here the CDR3 reads CASSELRGGTYYGYTF. For the CDR3, the DNA is TGTGCCAGCAGCGAATTGAGAGGGGGAACCTACTATGGCTACACCTTC.

The V gene is TRBV5-8, the J gene TRBJ1-5; the D gene is possibly TRBD1 (6 bases). Germline CDR1 and CDR2: SGHTS and YDEGEE. Trimming pared 0 bases from V and 0 bases from J, leaving 13 bases between. The CDR3 totals 17 residues. The chain's CDR3 is CASSLVAGAYSNQPQHF. The CDR3 DNA is TGTGCCAGCAGCTTGGTAGCAGGGGCATATAGCAATCAGCCCCAGCATTTT.

The V gene is TRBV6-6, the J gene TRBJ1-6; D is unresolved. CDR3 length: 12 amino acids. V was trimmed by 10 bases and J by 8 bases, leaving 12 bases between them. Germline CDR1 is MNHNY and CDR2 is SVGAGI (reference sequence). The CDR3 DNA follows: TGTGCCATCTCTCAGGCAGATTCACCCCTCCACTTT. This encodes CAISQADSPLHF.

The CDR3 DNA is TGCGCCAGCAGCCCCAGCGGGATCCACTATGGCTACACCTTC. Its protein product is CASSPSGIHYGYTF. The V gene is TRBV10-2, the J gene TRBJ1-2; D is uncertain. Germline V gene data show CDR1 as WSHSY and CDR2 as SAAADI. CDR3 length: 14 residues. V was shortened by 6 bases and J by 3 bases, with 14 bases between the two germline ends.

The chain joins TRBV10-3 to TRBJ2-1; 7 bases line up with TRBD1. The trim removed 4 bases at V and 7 bases at J, leaving 4 bases unmatched. Germline values: CDR1 ENHRY, CDR2 SYGVKD. This CDR3 is built from 13 residues. CDR3 amino acids: CAISADRPNEQFF. In DNA form, the CDR3 reads TGTGCCATCAGTGCGGACAGGCCGAATGAGCAGTTCTTC.

The chain joins TRBV28 to TRBJ2-7; TRBD1 is a possible D gene (6 bases). CDR3 length equals 15 residues. Trimming took 6 bases from V and 0 from J, leaving 15 bases between them. Germline V gene data show CDR1 as MDHEN and CDR2 as SYDVKM. In DNA, the CDR3 is TGTGCCAGCAGACCTCAACAGGGAAGCTCCTACGAGCAGTACTTC. It yields the protein CASRPQQGSSYEQYF.

This clone was seen many times. The J gene is TRBJ1-5, the V gene TRBV3-1 (or the pseudogene TRBV3-2); D is ambiguous. Trimming took off 3 bases at V and 5 bases at J, with 5 bases between the two ends. From germline, CDR1 is LGHDT and CDR2 YNNKEL (reference sequence). This CDR3 contains 12 residues. The CDR3, as DNA: TGTGCCAGCAGCCATATTGATCAGCCCCAGCATTTT. Amino acid sequence: CASSHIDQPQHF.

The V gene is TRBV7-9, the J gene TRBJ1-4, with 9 bases matching TRBD1. Per germline, CDR1 SEHNR and CDR2 FQNEAQ (reference sequence). This CDR3 has 16 amino acids. Trimming cost V 5 bases and J 0 bases; bases outside gene matches: 4. CDR3: CASSQTGGATNEKLFF. The CDR3 coding sequence is TGTGCCAGCAGCCAAACAGGGGGCGCAACTAATGAAAAACTGTTTTTT.

The rearrangement joins TRBV5-1 to TRBJ2-3; 8 nucleotides align to TRBD2. The ends lost 0 bases at V and 2 bases at J; junction bases unmatched: 5. CDR1 is SGHRS and CDR2 is YFSETQ in the germline V gene. The CDR3 consists of 16 residues. The CDR3 protein is CASSLGASGSTDTQYF. In nucleotides, the CDR3 is TGCGCCAGCAGCTTGGGGGCTAGCGGGTCCACAGATACGCAGTATTTT.